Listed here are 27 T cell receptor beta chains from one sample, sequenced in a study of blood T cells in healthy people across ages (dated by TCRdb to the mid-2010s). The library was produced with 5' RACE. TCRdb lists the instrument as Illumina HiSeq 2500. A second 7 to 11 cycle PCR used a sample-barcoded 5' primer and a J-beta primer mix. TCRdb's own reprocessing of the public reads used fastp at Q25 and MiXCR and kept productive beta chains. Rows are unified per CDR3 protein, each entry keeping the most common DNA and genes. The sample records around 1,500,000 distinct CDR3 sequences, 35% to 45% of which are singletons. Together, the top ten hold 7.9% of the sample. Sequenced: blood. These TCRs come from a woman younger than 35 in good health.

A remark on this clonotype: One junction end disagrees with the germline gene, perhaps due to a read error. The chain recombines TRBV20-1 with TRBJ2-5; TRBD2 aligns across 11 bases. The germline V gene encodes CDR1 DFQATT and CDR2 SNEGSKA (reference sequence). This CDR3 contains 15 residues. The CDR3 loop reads CSVRSIAGGQETQYF. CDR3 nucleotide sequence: TGCAGTGTTAGATCGATAGCGGGAGGGCAAGAGACCCAGTACTTC.

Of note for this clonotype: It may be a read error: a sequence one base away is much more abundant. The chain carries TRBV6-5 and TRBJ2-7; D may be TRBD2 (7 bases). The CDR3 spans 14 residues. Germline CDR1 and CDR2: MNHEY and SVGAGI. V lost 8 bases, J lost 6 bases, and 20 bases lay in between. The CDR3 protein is CASGIKRGAGEQYF. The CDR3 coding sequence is TGTGCCAGCGGGATTAAACGGGGGGCAGGCGAGCAGTACTTC.

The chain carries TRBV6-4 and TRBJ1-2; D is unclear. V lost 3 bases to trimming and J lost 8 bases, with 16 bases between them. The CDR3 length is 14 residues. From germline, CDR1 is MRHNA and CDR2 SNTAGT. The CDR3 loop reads CASSDNLGSGGYTF. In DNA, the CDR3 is TGTGCCAGCAGTGATAATCTGGGATCGGGGGGCTACACCTTC.

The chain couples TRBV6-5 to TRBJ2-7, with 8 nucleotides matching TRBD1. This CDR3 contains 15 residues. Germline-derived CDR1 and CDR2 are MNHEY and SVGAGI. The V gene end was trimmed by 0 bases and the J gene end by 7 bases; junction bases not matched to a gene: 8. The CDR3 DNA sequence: TGTGCCAGCAGTTACTCGGGCAGGGGGCACAATGAGCAGTACTTC. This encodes CASSYSGRGHNEQYF.

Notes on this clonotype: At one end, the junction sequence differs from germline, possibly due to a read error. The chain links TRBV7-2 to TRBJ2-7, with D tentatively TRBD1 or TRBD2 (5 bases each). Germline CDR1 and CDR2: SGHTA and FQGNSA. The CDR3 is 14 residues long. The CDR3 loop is CAGSQSGSGYEQYF. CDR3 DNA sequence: TGTGCCGGCAGCCAATCAGGGAGCGGCTACGAGCAGTACTTC.

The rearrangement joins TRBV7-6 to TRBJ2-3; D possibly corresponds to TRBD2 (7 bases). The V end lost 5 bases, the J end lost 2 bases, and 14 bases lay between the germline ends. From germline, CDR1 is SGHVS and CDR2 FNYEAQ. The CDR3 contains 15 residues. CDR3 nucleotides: TGTGCCAGCAGCCGGGCGGGGGCCACCACAGATACGCAGTATTTT. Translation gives CASSRAGATTDTQYF.

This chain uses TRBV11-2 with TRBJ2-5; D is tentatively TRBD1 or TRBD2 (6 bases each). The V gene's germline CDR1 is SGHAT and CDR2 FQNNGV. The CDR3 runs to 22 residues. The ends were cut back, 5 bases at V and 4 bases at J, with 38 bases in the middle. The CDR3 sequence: CASSRGFSLDSPVAGNIETQYF. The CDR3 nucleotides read TGTGCCAGCAGCCGCGGCTTTTCCCTGGACAGCCCTGTGGCGGGAAATATAGAGACCCAGTACTTC.

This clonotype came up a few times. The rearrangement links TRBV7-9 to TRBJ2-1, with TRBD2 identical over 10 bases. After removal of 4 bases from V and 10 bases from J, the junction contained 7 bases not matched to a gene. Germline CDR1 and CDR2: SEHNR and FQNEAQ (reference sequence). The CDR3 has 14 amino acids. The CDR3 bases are TGTGCCAGCAGCTCCGTAGCGGGGGGCCGAGAGCAGTTCTTC. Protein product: CASSSVAGGREQFF.

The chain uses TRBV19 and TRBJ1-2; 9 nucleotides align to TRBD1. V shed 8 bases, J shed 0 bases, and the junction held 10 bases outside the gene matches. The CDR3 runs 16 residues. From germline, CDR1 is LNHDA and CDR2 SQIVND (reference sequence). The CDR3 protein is CASGTGGVTSNYGYTF. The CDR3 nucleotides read TGTGCCAGTGGCACAGGGGGCGTCACTTCTAACTATGGCTACACCTTC.

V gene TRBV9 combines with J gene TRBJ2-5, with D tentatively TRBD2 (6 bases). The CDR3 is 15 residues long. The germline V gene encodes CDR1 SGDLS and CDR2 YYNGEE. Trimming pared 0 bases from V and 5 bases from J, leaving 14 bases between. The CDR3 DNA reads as TGTGCCAGCAGCGTAGCTGCGGGGTCGGGGGAGACCCAGTACTTC. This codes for CASSVAAGSGETQYF.

This CDR3 is CASSLDWIGGPQFF. The CDR3 coding sequence is TGTGCCAGCAGCTTAGATTGGATCGGGGGCCCCCAGTTCTTC. The J gene is TRBJ2-1, the V gene TRBV11-2; possibly TRBD1 or TRBD2 for D (6 bases each). The V gene's germline CDR1 is SGHAT and CDR2 FQNNGV. V lost 0 bases to trimming and J lost 13 bases, with 16 bases between them. The CDR3 is made up of 14 amino acids.

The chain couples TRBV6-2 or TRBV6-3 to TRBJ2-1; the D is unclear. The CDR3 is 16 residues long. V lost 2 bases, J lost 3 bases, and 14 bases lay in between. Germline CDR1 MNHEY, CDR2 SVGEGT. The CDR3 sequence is CASSYVPGNVYNEQFF. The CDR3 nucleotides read TGTGCCAGCAGTTACGTTCCGGGTAACGTCTACAATGAGCAGTTCTTC.

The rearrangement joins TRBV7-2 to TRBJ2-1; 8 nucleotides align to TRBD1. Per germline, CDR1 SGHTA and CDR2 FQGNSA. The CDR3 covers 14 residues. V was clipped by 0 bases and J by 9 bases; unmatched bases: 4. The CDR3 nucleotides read TGTGCCAGCAGCTTAGCCCCAGGGGGCTTTGAGCAGTTCTTC. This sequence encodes CASSLAPGGFEQFF.

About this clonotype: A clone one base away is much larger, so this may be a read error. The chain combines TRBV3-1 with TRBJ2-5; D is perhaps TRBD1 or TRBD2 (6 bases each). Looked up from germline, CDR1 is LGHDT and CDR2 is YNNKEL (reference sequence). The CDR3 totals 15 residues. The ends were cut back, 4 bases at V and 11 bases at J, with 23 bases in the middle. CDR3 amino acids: CASSPRGDLYNEQYF. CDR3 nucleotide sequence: TGTGCCAGCAGCCCGAGGGGGGATCTCTACAATGAGCAGTACTTC.

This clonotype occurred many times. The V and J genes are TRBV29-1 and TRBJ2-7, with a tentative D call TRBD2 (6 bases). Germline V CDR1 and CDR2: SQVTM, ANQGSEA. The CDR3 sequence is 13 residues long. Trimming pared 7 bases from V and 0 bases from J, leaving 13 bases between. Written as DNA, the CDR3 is TGCAGCGCTTGCTACGGGAGCTCCTACGAGCAGTACTTC. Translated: CSACYGSSYEQYF.

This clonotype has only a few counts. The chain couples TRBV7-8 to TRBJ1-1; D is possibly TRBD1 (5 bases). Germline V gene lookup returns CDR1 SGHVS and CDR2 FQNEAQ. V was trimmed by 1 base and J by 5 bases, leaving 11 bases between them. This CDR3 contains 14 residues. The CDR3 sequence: CASSLGQRWTEAFF. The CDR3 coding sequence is TGTGCCAGCAGCTTAGGACAGAGGTGGACTGAAGCTTTCTTT. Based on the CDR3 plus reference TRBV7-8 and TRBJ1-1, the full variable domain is GAGVSQSPRYKVAKRGQDVALRCDPISGHVSLFWYQQALGQGPEFLTYFQNEAQLDKSGLPSDRFFAERPEGSVSTLKIQRTQQEDSAVYLCASSLGQRWTEAFFGQGTRLTVV.

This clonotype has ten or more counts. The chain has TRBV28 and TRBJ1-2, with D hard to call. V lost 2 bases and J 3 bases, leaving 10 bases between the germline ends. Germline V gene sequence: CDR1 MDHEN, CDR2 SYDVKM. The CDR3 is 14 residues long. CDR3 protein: CASSLKGSHYGYTF. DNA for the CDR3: TGTGCCAGCAGTTTAAAAGGCAGCCACTATGGCTACACCTTC.

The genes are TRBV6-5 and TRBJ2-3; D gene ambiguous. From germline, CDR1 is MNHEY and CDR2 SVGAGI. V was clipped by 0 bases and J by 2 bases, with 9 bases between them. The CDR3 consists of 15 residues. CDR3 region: CASSYSVALTDTQYF. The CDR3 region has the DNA TGTGCCAGCAGTTACTCGGTCGCCCTCACAGATACGCAGTATTTT.

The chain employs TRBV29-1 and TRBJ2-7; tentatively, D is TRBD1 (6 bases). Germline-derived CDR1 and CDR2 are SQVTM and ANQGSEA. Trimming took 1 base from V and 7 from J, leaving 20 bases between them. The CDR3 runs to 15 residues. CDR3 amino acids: CSVEGATAWDNEQYF. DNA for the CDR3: TGCAGCGTTGAAGGGGCGACGGCTTGGGACAATGAGCAGTACTTC.

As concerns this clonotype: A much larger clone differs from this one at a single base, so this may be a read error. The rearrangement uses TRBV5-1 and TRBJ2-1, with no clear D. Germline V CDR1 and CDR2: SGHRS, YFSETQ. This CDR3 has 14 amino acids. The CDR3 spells CASSLPQTYNGQFF. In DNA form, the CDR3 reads TGCGCCAGCAGCTTACCCCAGACCTACAATGGGCAGTTCTTC.

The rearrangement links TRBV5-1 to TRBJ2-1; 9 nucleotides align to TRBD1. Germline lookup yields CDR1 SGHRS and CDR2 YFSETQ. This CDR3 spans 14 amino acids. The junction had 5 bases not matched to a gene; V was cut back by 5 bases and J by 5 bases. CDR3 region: CASRLGQGNNEQFF. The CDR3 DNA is TGCGCCAGCAGACTGGGACAGGGAAACAATGAGCAGTTCTTC.

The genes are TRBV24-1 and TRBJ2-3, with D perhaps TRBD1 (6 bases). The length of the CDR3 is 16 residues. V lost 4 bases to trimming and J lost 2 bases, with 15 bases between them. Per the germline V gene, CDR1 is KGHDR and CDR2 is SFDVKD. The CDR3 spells CATSEGRGVPTDTQYF. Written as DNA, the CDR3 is TGTGCCACCAGTGAGGGCAGGGGAGTTCCCACAGATACGCAGTATTTT.

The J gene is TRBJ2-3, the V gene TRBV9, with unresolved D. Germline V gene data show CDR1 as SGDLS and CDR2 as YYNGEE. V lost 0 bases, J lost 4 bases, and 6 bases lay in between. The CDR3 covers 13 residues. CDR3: CASSVVSSDTQYF. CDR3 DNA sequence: TGTGCCAGCAGCGTAGTATCCTCAGATACGCAGTATTTT.

The CDR3 here is CSARGRRGSYNEQYF. In DNA, the CDR3 is TGCAGTGCCCGAGGGAGGCGGGGGTCCTACAATGAGCAGTACTTC. The chain recombines TRBV20-1 with TRBJ2-7, with 7 bases aligning to TRBD2. The junction had 18 bases not matched to a gene; V was cut back by 6 bases and J by 7 bases. Germline CDR1 and CDR2: DFQATT and SNEGSKA (reference sequence). The CDR3 is made up of 15 amino acids.

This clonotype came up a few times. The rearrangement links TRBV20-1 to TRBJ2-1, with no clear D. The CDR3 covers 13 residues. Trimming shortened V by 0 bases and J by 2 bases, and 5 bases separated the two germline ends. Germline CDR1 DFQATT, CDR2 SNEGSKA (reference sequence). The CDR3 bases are TGCAGTGCTAGAGACCAGCCCTACAATGAGCAGTTCTTC. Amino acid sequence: CSARDQPYNEQFF.

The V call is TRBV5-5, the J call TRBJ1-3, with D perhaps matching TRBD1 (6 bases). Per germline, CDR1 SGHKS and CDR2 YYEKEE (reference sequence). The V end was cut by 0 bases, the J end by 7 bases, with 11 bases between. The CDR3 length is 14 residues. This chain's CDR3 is CASSLDQGRNTIYF. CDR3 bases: TGTGCCAGCAGCTTGGACCAGGGGAGGAACACCATATATTTT.

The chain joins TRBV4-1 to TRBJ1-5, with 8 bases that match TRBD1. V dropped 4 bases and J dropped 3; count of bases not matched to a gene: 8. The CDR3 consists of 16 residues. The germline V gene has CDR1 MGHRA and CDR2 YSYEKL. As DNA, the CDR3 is TGCGCCAGCAGCCGTACAGGGGGAGTCGACAATCAGCCCCAGCATTTT. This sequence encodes CASSRTGGVDNQPQHF.